These T cell receptor beta chains were read from a single sample in a study of shared clonotypes between healthy human individuals. TCRdb's copy holds only in-frame clones and misses some; the assay was immunoSEQ multiplex PCR. The sample consists of around 990,000 clones, approximately 77% of them appearing once. Sample: memory CD4+ T cells from PBMCs. These TCRs come from a man in his late teens or twenties in good health. Some clones in this sample may be carry-over from other donors' samples. Each CDR3 is given with its conserved first and last residue. D genes are given only for firm matches. Clone sizes are given selectively: once, few, many, or a class where the clone is expanded.

D | size | J | V | CDR3 | DNA
. | . | TRBJ2-3 | TRBV29-1 | CSVESLLSTDTQYF | TGCAGCGTTGAGTCCCTCCTCAGCACAGATACGCAGTATTTT
TRBD2 | . | TRBJ2-3 | TRBV18 | CASSLQALAGGPDTQYF | TGTGCCAGCTCACTCCAAGCATTAGCGGGAGGGCCAGATACGCAGTATTTT
TRBD1 | . | TRBJ1-1 | TRBV4-2 | CASSRSLFGQGNTEAFF | TGTGCCAGCAGCCGATCCCTATTTGGACAGGGAAATACTGAAGCTTTCTTT
TRBD1 | . | TRBJ1-2 | TRBV5-4 | CASSLARGQGIGGYTF | TGTGCCAGCAGCTTGGCCCGGGGACAGGGGATTGGGGGCTACACCTTC
. | . | TRBJ1-2 | TRBV7-6 | CASSLAKVGGYTF | TGTGCCAGCAGCTTAGCGAAGGTCGGCGGCTACACCTTC
TRBD2 | . | TRBJ2-7 | TRBV19 | CASSIQKSAGPKNESYEQYF | TGTGCCAGTAGTATACAAAAGTCAGCGGGACCAAAGAACGAATCCTACGAGCAGTACTTC
. | . | TRBJ1-5 | TRBV28 | CASSFGTLRSNQPQHF | TGTGCCAGCAGTTTCGGGACCCTACGGAGCAATCAGCCCCAGCATTTT
TRBD2 | . | TRBJ2-7 | TRBV30 | CAWTAGGTTSEQYF | TGTGCCTGGACTGCGGGAGGGACGACCAGCGAGCAGTACTTC
TRBD1 | . | TRBJ2-7 | TRBV7-9 | CASSQQGAMSYEQYF | TGTGCCAGCAGCCAACAGGGGGCGATGTCCTACGAGCAGTACTTC
. | many | TRBJ1-1 | TRBV4-1 | CASSQDKLNTEAFF | TGCGCCAGCAGCCAAGATAAACTGAACACTGAAGCTTTCTTT
TRBD2 | . | TRBJ2-3 | TRBV6-4 | CASSDSGRGTDTQYF | TGTGCCAGCAGCGATAGCGGGAGAGGCACAGATACGCAGTATTTT
. | . | TRBJ1-4 | TRBV4-2 | CASSQSPRPGAGEKLFF | TGTGCCAGCAGCCAGTCCCCCCGGCCGGGGGCGGGTGAAAAACTGTTTTTT
. | few | TRBJ1-1 | TRBV29-1 | CSVTRTEAFF | TGCAGCGTTACGAGGACTGAAGCTTTCTTT
. | few | TRBJ2-4 | TRBV7-2 | CASSRDEISIQYF | TGTGCCAGCAGCAGGGACGAGATCAGCATTCAGTACTTC
. | . | TRBJ2-1 | TRBV18 | CASSLGARMSYNEQFF | TGTGCCAGCTCACTAGGGGCGCGGATGAGCTACAATGAGCAGTTCTTC
. | . | TRBJ2-6 | TRBV5-1 | CASSLSSSGANVLTF | TGCGCCAGCAGCTTGAGTAGCTCTGGGGCCAACGTCCTGACTTTC
TRBD1 | . | TRBJ1-1 | TRBV11-2 | CASSPTGGTEAFF | TGTGCCAGCAGCCCTACAGGGGGCACTGAAGCTTTCTTT
TRBD2 | . | TRBJ2-1 | TRBV7-9 | CASSLVGGRSFNEQFF | TGTGCCAGCAGCTTAGTCGGCGGGAGATCGTTCAATGAGCAGTTCTTC
. | . | TRBJ2-3 | TRBV28 | CASSRTAPSTDTQYF | TGTGCCAGCAGCCGGACTGCCCCTAGCACAGATACGCAGTATTTT
. | . | TRBJ1-1 | TRBV4-2 | CASSRGSTEAFF | TGTGCCAGCAGCCGGGGATCCACTGAAGCTTTCTTT
TRBD1 | once | TRBJ1-3 | TRBV28 | CASSLSLTGGNTIYF | TGTGCCAGCAGTTTGTCCTTGACAGGGGGTAACACCATATATTTT
. | . | TRBJ2-6 | TRBV6-1 | CASSAPPGLSGANVLTF | TGTGCCAGCAGTGCACCCCCAGGTCTCTCTGGGGCCAACGTCCTGACTTTC
. | once | TRBJ2-7 | TRBV7-8 | CASSLARYEQYF | TGTGCCAGCAGCTTAGCCCGCTACGAGCAGTACTTC
. | . | TRBJ2-7 | TRBV12-5 | CASGLVGSYEQYF | TGTGCTAGTGGTTTGGTTGGGTCCTACGAGCAGTACTTC
. | . | TRBJ2-7 | TRBV6-5 | CASSPASYEQYF | TGTGCCAGCAGCCCCGCCTCCTACGAGCAGTACTTC
. | . | TRBJ1-3 | TRBV28 | CASSSGDGRPGNTIYF | TGTGCCAGCAGTTCAGGTGACGGACGCCCTGGAAACACCATATATTTT
. | . | TRBJ2-5 | TRBV7-9 | CASSFQAQETQYF | TGTGCCAGCAGCTTCCAGGCCCAAGAGACCCAGTACTTC
. | . | TRBJ2-1 | TRBV7-2 | CASSPTRAYNEQFF | TGTGCCAGCAGCCCCACTCGGGCCTACAATGAGCAGTTCTTC
. | . | TRBJ2-1 | TRBV28 | CASSLKERDWDEQFF | TGTGCCAGCAGTTTAAAAGAACGGGACTGGGATGAGCAGTTCTTC
. | . | TRBJ2-1 | TRBV5-1 | CASSSGSSYNEQFF | TGCGCCAGCAGCTCCGGGTCCTCCTACAATGAGCAGTTCTTC
. | . | TRBJ1-2 | TRBV25-1 | CASSVSPSGEPSLYGYTF | TGTGCCAGCAGTGTAAGTCCGTCCGGGGAACCGTCCCTCTATGGCTACACCTTC
. | . | TRBJ2-5 | TRBV29-1 | CSGWDWEKTQYF | TGCAGCGGGTGGGACTGGGAGAAGACCCAGTACTTC
. | . | TRBJ2-5 | TRBV4-2 | CASSQDRGSVRETQYF | TGTGCCAGCAGCCAAGACCGAGGTAGCGTGCGAGAGACCCAGTACTTC
. | . | TRBJ2-7 | TRBV11-2 | CASSLDREDEQYF | TGTGCCAGCAGCTTAGACAGGGAGGACGAGCAGTACTTC
. | . | TRBJ1-2 | TRBV7-3 | CASSLIGQPTNYGYTF | TGCGCCAGCAGCTTAATTGGACAGCCGACTAACTATGGCTACACCTTC
TRBD2 | . | TRBJ2-4 | TRBV28 | CASGTSGSGAKNIQYF | TGTGCCTCTGGTACTAGCGGGAGTGGGGCCAAAAACATTCAGTACTTC
TRBD2 | . | TRBJ2-4 | TRBV11-2 | CASSLVWTSGLENIQYF | TGTGCCAGCAGCTTGGTGTGGACTAGCGGACTCGAAAACATTCAGTACTTC
. | . | TRBJ1-1 | TRBV7-3 | CASSFWRDTEAFF | TGTGCCAGCAGCTTCTGGAGGGACACTGAAGCTTTCTTT
. | . | TRBJ2-1 | TRBV6-5 | CASSGRTGSYNEQFF | TGTGCCAGCAGCGGCAGGACGGGGTCCTACAATGAGCAGTTCTTC
TRBD2 | many | TRBJ2-5 | TRBV11-2 | CARLFDPGLAVQETQYF | TGTGCCAGACTTTTTGACCCGGGACTAGCGGTCCAAGAGACCCAGTACTTC
. | . | TRBJ2-2 | TRBV9 | CASSARIDQGPGELFF | TGTGCCAGCAGCGCCCGAATAGACCAGGGTCCCGGGGAGCTGTTTTTT
. | once | TRBJ1-4 | TRBV19 | CASSTGPRATNEKLFF | TGTGCCAGTTCTACAGGGCCCCGGGCAACTAATGAAAAACTGTTTTTT
. | . | TRBJ1-5 | TRBV5-1 | CASSLDPQGPQHF | TGCGCCAGCAGCTTGGATCCGCAGGGTCCCCAGCATTTT
TRBD1 | . | TRBJ1-5 | TRBV19 | CASSDRAGQPQHF | TGTGCCAGTAGCGACAGGGCCGGTCAGCCCCAGCATTTT
TRBD1 | . | TRBJ2-7 | TRBV2 | CASSVTGTAEKVNF | TGTGCCAGCAGTGTTACCGGGACAGCCGAGAAAGTGAACTTC
. | . | TRBJ2-3 | TRBV30 | CAWMVEGVTKYF | TGTGCCTGGATGGTGGAAGGGGTAACGAAGTATTTT
. | . | TRBJ2-3 | TRBV6-1 | CASSEAGTSTDTQYF | TGTGCCAGCAGTGAAGCAGGGACTAGCACAGATACGCAGTATTTT
TRBD1 | . | TRBJ1-1 | TRBV6-5 | CASSPRGQGPTEAFF | TGTGCCAGCAGTCCCCGGGGACAGGGTCCGACTGAAGCTTTCTTT
. | . | TRBJ1-2 | TRBV28 | CASSPPGVPKASGYTF | TGTGCCAGCAGTCCCCCCGGGGTCCCCAAGGCATCGGGCTACACCTTC
. | . | TRBJ2-1 | TRBV18 | CASSPLEGFSYNEQFF | TGTGCCAGCTCACCACTCGAGGGTTTCTCCTACAATGAGCAGTTCTTC
. | . | TRBJ2-5 | TRBV10-1 | CARGGAVQETQYF | TGCGCCAGAGGGGGAGCAGTGCAAGAGACCCAGTACTTC
. | . | TRBJ1-2 | TRBV6-6 | CASSYGEGPYGYTF | TGTGCCAGCAGTTACGGCGAGGGCCCCTATGGCTACACCTTC
. | . | TRBJ2-7 | TRBV5-4 | CASSSSEPGPILF | TGTGCCAGCAGCTCCAGCGAACCGGGCCCTATACTATTC
TRBD1 | . | TRBJ2-6 | TRBV7-2 | CASSWRTGVNSGANVLTF | TGTGCCAGCAGCTGGAGGACAGGGGTGAACTCTGGGGCCAACGTCCTGACTTTC
. | . | TRBJ1-1 | TRBV27 | CASRGWTSNTEAFF | TGTGCCAGCAGGGGCTGGACGTCGAACACTGAAGCTTTCTTT